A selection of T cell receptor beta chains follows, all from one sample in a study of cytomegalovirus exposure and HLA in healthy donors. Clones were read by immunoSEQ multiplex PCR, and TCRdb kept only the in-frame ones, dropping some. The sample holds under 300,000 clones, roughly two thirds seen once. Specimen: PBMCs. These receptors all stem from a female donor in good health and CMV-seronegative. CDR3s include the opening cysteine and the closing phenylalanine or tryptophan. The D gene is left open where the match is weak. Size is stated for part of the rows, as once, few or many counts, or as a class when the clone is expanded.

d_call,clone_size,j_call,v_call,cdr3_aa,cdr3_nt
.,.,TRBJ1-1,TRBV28,CASGLETTEAFF,TGTGCCAGCGGCTTGGAGACCACTGAAGCTTTCTTT
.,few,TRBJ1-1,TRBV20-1,CSASSTEAFF,TGCAGTGCTAGTAGCACTGAAGCTTTCTTT
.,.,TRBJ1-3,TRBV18,CASSPLAVSGNTIYF,TGTGCCAGCTCACCACTCGCGGTCTCCGGAAACACCATATATTTT
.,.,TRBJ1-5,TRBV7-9,CSSSGGSNQPQHF,TGTTCCAGCAGTGGCGGGAGCAATCAGCCCCAGCATTTT
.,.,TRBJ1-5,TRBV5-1,CASSGGPDQPQHF,TGCGCCAGCAGCGGAGGACCGGATCAGCCCCAGCATTTT
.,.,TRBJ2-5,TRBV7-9,CASSFRTERETQYF,TGTGCCAGCAGCTTCAGGACTGAAAGGGAGACCCAGTACTTC
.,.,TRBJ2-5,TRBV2,CASSEELIETQYF,TGTGCCAGCAGTGAAGAACTCATCGAGACCCAGTACTTC
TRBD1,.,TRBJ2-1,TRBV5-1,CASSGQDYNEQFF,TGCGCCAGCAGTGGACAGGACTACAATGAGCAGTTCTTC
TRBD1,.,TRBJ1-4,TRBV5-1,CASSLTGGSEKLFF,TGCGCCAGCAGCTTGACAGGGGGGAGTGAAAAACTGTTTTTT
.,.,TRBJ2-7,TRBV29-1,CSVYDRTYEQYF,TGCAGCGTTTATGACAGAACCTACGAGCAGTACTTC
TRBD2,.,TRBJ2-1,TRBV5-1,CASSFSGLAAEQFF,TGCGCCAGCAGCTTCTCGGGACTAGCAGCTGAGCAGTTCTTC
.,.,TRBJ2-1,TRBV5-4,CASSLDLAPSSYNEQFF,TGTGCCAGCAGCTTGGATTTAGCCCCCAGCTCCTACAATGAGCAGTTCTTC